Described below is a single TCR beta chain sequence and its context. Its antigen is not identified. Germline trimming cut 10 bases from V and 5 bases from J; bases unmatched to any gene: 7. CDR3 length: 13 residues. Germline V gene lookup returns CDR1 SGHTA and CDR2 FQGNSA. The record originates from a study of graft-versus-host responses after intestinal transplantation. Study in general: Every recipient had anti-thymocyte globulin induction and approximately 3 years of tacrolimus plus steroids. Study conclusions and caveats: Recipient marrow contained GvH clones, some of which appeared first in ileum or blood.

TCRdb's table, derived via immunoSEQ multiplex PCR, lists solely in-frame clones and lacks some. This table holds 45,000 to 60,000 clones, around 90% found once. The specimen comprised unstimulated CD4+ T cells sorted from spleen or lymph node cells, sampled before transplant. This receptor was identified in a human donor who was the organ donor for an intestinal transplant. The genes are TRBV7-2 and TRBJ2-2; 7 nucleotides agree with TRBD2. The chain's CDR3 is CATGTTSTGELFF. The CDR3 region has the DNA TGTGCCACCGGGACTACATCAACCGGGGAGCTGTTTTTT.